These T cell receptor beta chains were read from a single sample in a study of regulatory T cells in long-lasting Graves disease. TCRdb fed the multiplex PCR reads into MiXCR, producing one record per CDR3 protein. The repertoire consists of 400,000 to 500,000 distinct CDR3 sequences, with under 25% occurring once and the leading ten covering over 7.5%. The specimen comprised peripheral blood mononuclear cells (PBMCs), sampled when the disease was refractory, from a patient treated with antithyroid drugs. These receptors were taken from a female donor with Graves disease. The CDR3 runs from the conserved cysteine through the conserved F or W. The order of the fields is D gene, J gene, V gene, clone size, CDR3 DNA, CDR3 protein. The D gene is left open where the match is weak. Only part of the rows carry a size: once, few, many, or a class if the clone is expanded.

- TRBJ1-4 TRBV7-2 - TGTGCCAGCAGCTACATATTACCTTCAACTAATGAAAAACTGTTTTTT CASSYILPSTNEKLFF
TRBD2 TRBJ2-1 TRBV11-2 many TGTGCCAGCAGCTTAACTAGCGGGGATTACAATGAGCAGTTCTTC CASSLTSGDYNEQFF
- TRBJ1-1 TRBV29-1 many TGCAGCGTTGAGCCGGGCGGCACTGAAGCTTTCTTT CSVEPGGTEAFF
- TRBJ2-7 TRBV28 many TGTGCCAGCAGAGCCGGGACCGTTTCCTACGAGCAGTACTTC CASRAGTVSYEQYF
TRBD2 TRBJ2-5 TRBV5-1 few TGCGCCAGCAGCTTAGGTAGCGGGAAGGAAGAGACCCAGTACTTC CASSLGSGKEETQYF
- TRBJ1-2 TRBV28 many TGTGCCAGCAGTTTCACAGACTATGGCTACACCTTC CASSFTDYGYTF
TRBD2 TRBJ2-3 TRBV7-9 - TGTGCCAGCAGCTTGGGACTAGCGGGAGTGTCAGATACGCAGTATTTT CASSLGLAGVSDTQYF
TRBD1 TRBJ1-1 TRBV30 - TGTGCCTGGAGGACAGGGGGCGGGATTATTGAAGCTTTCTTT CAWRTGGGIIEAFF
TRBD1 TRBJ2-7 TRBV12-3/TRBV12-4 few TGTGCCAGCAGTTCGGGTGGGACAGGGGGCAAACGGCAGTACTTC CASSSGGTGGKRQYF
- TRBJ1-2 TRBV30 few TGTGCCTGGAGTGTACCGGGGGGTAACTATGGCTACACCTTC CAWSVPGGNYGYTF
- TRBJ2-5 TRBV5-5 many TGTGCCAGCAGCTTCCGGACCCGGCGAGAAGAGACCCAGTACTTC CASSFRTRREETQYF
- TRBJ1-2 TRBV30 many TGTGCCTGGAGTGTAGCTGGGATCTATGGCTACACCTTC CAWSVAGIYGYTF
- TRBJ1-6 TRBV20-1 many TGCAGTGCTAGAGATCAGGGAGGGTACGGTTCACCCCTCCACTTT CSARDQGGYGSPLHF
- TRBJ1-6 TRBV20-1 - TGCAGTGCTAGAGATTATGGGTGGGATAATTCACCCCTCCACTTT CSARDYGWDNSPLHF